Listed below are T cell receptor beta chains from one sample, sequenced in a study of blood T cell repertoires in COVID-19. This table comes from immunoSEQ multiplex PCR, and its TCRdb copy is limited to in-frame clones, with some not included. This sample has roughly 260,000 clones, with roughly 84% found just once. Sequencing used peripheral blood. The receptors come from a woman younger than 35 with acute or convalescent COVID-19. Both conserved end residues are part of each CDR3. D genes are given only for firm matches. The listing skips clone size in some rows; elsewhere it reads once, few, many or a size class.

.	.	TRBJ2-3	TRBV7-2	TGTGCCAGCAGCTTATTGGGGGCAGCCAGCACAGATACGCAGTATTTT	CASSLLGAASTDTQYF
few	TRBD1	TRBJ2-3	TRBV10-1	TGCGCCAGCAAAGGACAGGGTGCAGATACGCAGTATTTT	CASKGQGADTQYF
.	TRBD2	TRBJ2-5	TRBV7-9	TGTGCCAGCAGCTTAGGGCTAGCGGGGGAGACCCAGTACTTC	CASSLGLAGETQYF
once	.	TRBJ2-1	TRBV5-7	TGTGCCAGCAGCTTGCTACAGCCATCCTACAATGAGCAGTTCTTC	CASSLLQPSYNEQFF
.	.	TRBJ1-2	TRBV6-2/TRBV6-3	TGTGCCAGCAGTAAAAGCGGAGGGGACGGCTACACCTTC	CASSKSGGDGYTF
.	TRBD2	TRBJ2-7	TRBV6-6	TGTGCCAGCAGTTATAGCGGGCGCCGAACCTACGAGCAGTACTTC	CASSYSGRRTYEQYF
once	.	TRBJ1-1	TRBV10-3	TGTGCCATCAGTGAAGGGGGGGTCACTGAAGCTTTCTTT	CAISEGGVTEAFF
once	.	TRBJ1-6	TRBV3-1/TRBV3-2	TGTGCCAGCAGCCACGATACCTCCGGGGGAGGCGGTAATTCACCCCTCCACTTT	CASSHDTSGGGGNSPLHF
.	.	TRBJ2-1	TRBV3-1/TRBV3-2	TGTGCCAGCAGCCAAGTGAGCGGTGAGCAGTTCTTC	CASSQVSGEQFF
few	.	TRBJ1-2	TRBV19	TGTGCCAGTAGCATGGGCGGGGCTAACTATGGCTACACCTTC	CASSMGGANYGYTF
.	.	TRBJ1-1	TRBV29-1	TGCAGCGTAGGAGACAGTCTGAACACTGAAGCTTTCTTT	CSVGDSLNTEAFF
.	.	TRBJ2-1	TRBV21-1	TGTGCCAGCAGCAAAGACAACCACTCCTACAATGAGCAGTTCTTC	CASSKDNHSYNEQFF
.	TRBD1	TRBJ1-1	TRBV13	TGTGCCAGCAGGCGGGACAGGCCAGGGGCTGAAGCTTTCTTT	CASRRDRPGAEAFF
few	TRBD2	TRBJ2-5	TRBV3-1/TRBV3-2	TGTGCCAGCAGCCAAGTCCGACTAGCGGGACACGAGACCCAGTACTTC	CASSQVRLAGHETQYF
.	.	TRBJ1-5	TRBV12-3/TRBV12-4	TGTGCCAGCAGTCTTATTAATCAGCCCCAGCATTTT	CASSLINQPQHF